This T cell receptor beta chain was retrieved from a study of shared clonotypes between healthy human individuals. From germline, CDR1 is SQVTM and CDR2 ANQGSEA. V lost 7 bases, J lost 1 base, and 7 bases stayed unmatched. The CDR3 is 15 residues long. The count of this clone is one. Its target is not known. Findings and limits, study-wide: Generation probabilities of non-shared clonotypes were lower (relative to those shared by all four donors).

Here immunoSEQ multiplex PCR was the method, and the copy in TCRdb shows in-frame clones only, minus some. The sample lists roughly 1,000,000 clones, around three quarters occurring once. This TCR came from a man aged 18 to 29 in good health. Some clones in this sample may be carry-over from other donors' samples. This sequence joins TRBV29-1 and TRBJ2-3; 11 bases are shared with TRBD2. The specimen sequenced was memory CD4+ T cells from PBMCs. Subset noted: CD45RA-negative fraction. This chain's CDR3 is CSARGTSGGTDTQYF. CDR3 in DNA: TGCAGCGCGAGGGGGACTAGCGGAGGCACAGATACGCAGTATTTT.